These T cell receptor beta chains were read from a single sample in a study of blood T cell repertoires in COVID-19. TCRdb's copy holds only in-frame clones and misses some; the assay was immunoSEQ multiplex PCR. The table includes 250,000 to 300,000 clones, more than 65% detected once. The sample taken for sequencing was PBMCs or T cells enriched from blood (not recorded which). The receptors stem from a man aged 45-60 years who had recovered from COVID-19. Each CDR3 is given with its conserved first and last residue. A D gene is named only where the DNA matches it firmly. Clone sizes are given selectively: once, few, many, or a class where the clone is expanded.

.	TRBV18	.	TRBJ1-1	CASSPTGRAGVNTEAFF	TGTGCCAGCTCACCGACAGGACGGGCGGGAGTAAACACTGAAGCTTTCTTT
.	TRBV5-1	TRBD1	TRBJ2-2	CATGTGDTGELFF	TGCGCCACCGGGACAGGGGACACCGGGGAGCTGTTTTTT
.	TRBV4-2	TRBD1	TRBJ2-7	CASSQPGQGYEQYF	TGTGCCAGCAGCCAGCCGGGACAGGGCTACGAGCAGTACTTC
.	TRBV7-2	TRBD2	TRBJ2-3	CASSRSGRRADTQYF	TGTGCCAGCAGCCGGAGCGGGAGGCGGGCAGATACGCAGTATTTT
.	TRBV18	.	TRBJ2-5	CASSPPTFRGGSETQYF	TGTGCCAGCTCACCACCGACTTTTAGGGGCGGTTCGGAGACCCAGTACTTC
.	TRBV20-1	TRBD1	TRBJ1-3	CSASRGQGFGNTIYF	TGCAGTGCTAGTAGGGGACAGGGGTTCGGCAACACCATATATTTT
.	TRBV3-1/TRBV3-2	.	TRBJ1-5	CASSQGPTGGNQPQHF	TGTGCCAGCAGCCAAGGTCCAACGGGGGGCAATCAGCCCCAGCATTTT
.	TRBV7-8	.	TRBJ1-5	CASSPMARAQPQHF	TGTGCCAGCAGTCCGATGGCGAGGGCTCAGCCCCAGCATTTT
.	TRBV5-4	.	TRBJ1-1	CASSLPGRPEAFF	TGTGCCAGCAGCCTCCCAGGGCGCCCTGAAGCTTTCTTT
once	TRBV5-6	.	TRBJ1-1	CASRSGGLTEAFF	TGTGCCAGCCGCTCCGGGGGGCTGACTGAAGCTTTCTTT
.	TRBV28	TRBD1	TRBJ1-2	CASSLWLRDRGVNYGYTF	TGTGCCAGCAGTTTATGGCTCCGGGACAGGGGGGTAAACTATGGCTACACCTTC
.	TRBV5-1	TRBD1	TRBJ1-2	CASSLYRGGGGYTF	TGCGCCAGCAGCTTATACAGGGGGGGAGGTGGCTACACCTTC
.	TRBV9	TRBD1	TRBJ2-1	CASSPRGSTWDEQFF	TGTGCCAGCAGCCCCAGGGGGTCGACGTGGGATGAGCAGTTCTTC
.	TRBV28	.	TRBJ2-7	CASRADTYEQYF	TGTGCCAGCAGGGCGGACACGTACGAGCAGTACTTC
.	TRBV7-9	TRBD1	TRBJ1-1	CASSLGGTGQAFF	TGTGCCAGCAGCTTAGGCGGGACAGGACAAGCTTTCTTT